The present T cell receptor (beta chain) was sequenced within a study of Tregs in tolerant kidney transplant recipients. Study-wide findings and caveats: Tolerant patients' donor-specific Tregs expanded beyond overall Tregs, suggesting antigen-driven growth. The small number of patients limits these findings pending further validation. Biological reproducibility was not directly addressed in this study. Activated donor B cell expansion appeared to reveal the most relevant donor-specific TCRbeta repertoire.

In its sample, this clone is large. What it binds is not known. V was cut by 7 bases and J by 4 bases, with 10 bases left in between. CDR3 length equals 12 residues. CDR1 MNHNY and CDR2 SVGAGI come from the germline V gene (reference sequence). After roughly six days with irradiated graft donor PBMCs, CFSE-labeled recipient PBMCs were FACS-sorted. Method: immunoSEQ multiplex PCR; TCRdb's copy keeps in-frame clones and lacks some. Of about 8,300 clones listed, around a third are singletons. The chain combines TRBV6-6 with TRBJ1-1, with D possibly being TRBD1 (6 bases). Specimen: CD8+ T cells from blood cultured with allogeneic cells, collected before the transplant. The sequence came from a human patient who received a combined kidney and bone marrow transplant. DNA of the CDR3: TGTGCCAGCACCTTAGGGGGCACTGAAGCTTTCTTT. Protein product: CASTLGGTEAFF.